These 18 T cell receptor beta chains were sequenced from one sample in a study of immune cell composition in non-small cell lung cancer (dated by TCRdb to about 2017). Normal lung samples were non-adjacent lung tissue taken as far from the tumour as possible, at least 3 cm away, from the same patient. Library construction relied on the immunoSEQ multiplex PCR assay. In TCRdb, the immuneACCESS table is reduced to in-frame sequences with V and J assigned. These tables do not hold every clone; where another copy was compared, an unresolved V gene accounts for under half, and the others remain unexplained. The sample includes 3,200 or so clones, with about three quarters observed a single time. Jointly, the top ten make up 9.4% of the sample. Sequenced sample: non-adjacent lung tissue. The receptor source for this set is a human donor with non-small cell lung cancer.

This chain joins TRBV30 and TRBJ2-5; 7 positions agree with TRBD2. Germline V gene lookup returns CDR1 GTSNPN and CDR2 SVGIG (reference sequence). J lost 2 bases, V lost 5 bases, and 11 bases had no gene match. The CDR3 spans 15 residues. DNA for the CDR3: TGTGCCTGGGTGGAGCGGGGAGACATTCAAGAGACCCAGTACTTC. Protein: CAWVERGDIQETQYF. Drawing the rest from reference TRBV30 and TRBJ2-5, the complete variable domain is SQTIHQWPATLVQPVGSPLSLECTVEGTSNPNLYWYRQAAGRGLQLLFYSVGIGQISSEVPQNLSASRPQDRQFILSSKKLLLSDSGFYLCAWVERGDIQETQYFGPGTRLLVL.

The V gene is TRBV20-1, the J gene TRBJ2-2; a weak D match, TRBD1 (5 bases). V was clipped by 3 bases and J by 6 bases, with 5 bases between them. Germline V CDR1 and CDR2: DFQATT, SNEGSKA (reference sequence). The CDR3 sequence is 11 residues long. Here the CDR3 reads CSARGPGELFF. The DNA for the CDR3 is TGCAGTGCTAGGGGGCCCGGGGAGCTGTTTTTT.

The DNA for the CDR3 is TGCGCCAGCAGCTTGTCGGGCCAGTACAATGAGCAGTTCTTC. Its protein is CASSLSGQYNEQFF. The V and J genes are TRBV5-1 and TRBJ2-1, with D hard to call. Germline CDR1 SGHRS, CDR2 YFSETQ. The CDR3 loop spans 14 amino acids. V lost 1 base and J lost 4, with 9 bases in between.

This clone is termed large. The genes are TRBV2 and TRBJ1-2; 7 nucleotides line up with TRBD1. The CDR3 runs to 16 residues. Germline assignment: CDR1 SNHLY and CDR2 FYNNEI. The V and J ends lost 2 bases and 4 bases, in that order; junction bases with no gene match: 10. The CDR3, as DNA: TGTGCCAGCAGTGAAACCTTAGAGGGGGCATTCTATGGCTACACCTTC. Translating it yields CASSETLEGAFYGYTF.

The rearrangement links TRBV7-3 to TRBJ2-5; D is perhaps TRBD1 or TRBD2 (6 bases each). Trimming stripped 2 bases from V and 1 base from J, with 14 bases between. CDR1 is SGHTA and CDR2 is FQGTGA in the germline V gene. The CDR3 is 16 amino acids. The CDR3 nucleotides are TGTGCCAGCAGCTTAGGAACCGGGGGCGGCCAAGAGACCCAGTACTTC. This codes for CASSLGTGGGQETQYF.

This rearrangement joins TRBV7-2 to TRBJ2-1, with 7 bases matching TRBD1. Germline assignment: CDR1 SGHTA and CDR2 FQGNSA. The CDR3 covers 18 residues. J was trimmed by 6 bases and V by 5 bases; bases with no gene match: 19. The CDR3 reads CASSPNPDRRDLINEQFF. For the CDR3, the DNA is TGTGCCAGCAGCCCGAATCCGGACAGGAGAGACTTGATCAATGAGCAGTTCTTC.

The chain links TRBV27 to TRBJ2-2; 11 bases are a match to TRBD1. The trim removed 5 bases at V and 1 base at J, leaving 9 bases unmatched. The CDR3 loop spans 18 amino acids. Germline V gene sequence: CDR1 MNHEY, CDR2 SMNVEV (reference sequence). In nucleotides, the CDR3 is TGTGCCAGCAGTCCGGGACAGGGGGGACTAGAGAACACCGGGGAGCTGTTTTTT. Amino acid sequence: CASSPGQGGLENTGELFF.

The gene calls are TRBV7-9 and TRBJ2-5, with D unclear. Trimming removed 5 bases from V and 3 bases from J, with 16 bases in between. CDR3 length: 15 amino acids. The germline gives CDR1 SEHNR, CDR2 FQNEAQ (reference sequence). CDR3 DNA sequence: TGTGCCAGCAGCCACACGTTGATCGGTGAAGAGACCCAGTACTTC. Amino acid sequence: CASSHTLIGEETQYF.

The rearrangement links TRBV2 to TRBJ2-7; 10 nucleotides match TRBD1. There are 15 residues in the CDR3. Per germline, CDR1 SNHLY and CDR2 FYNNEI. After removal of 7 bases from V and 1 base from J, the junction contained 7 bases not matched to a gene. CDR3 region: CASIGRDRGSYEQYF. DNA of the CDR3: TGTGCCAGCATTGGGCGGGACAGGGGTTCCTACGAGCAGTACTTC.

V usage is TRBV29-1 and J usage is TRBJ2-3; 13 positions match TRBD2. In germline, CDR1 is SQVTM, CDR2 ANQGSEA. CDR3 length equals 14 residues. With V trimmed by 6 bases and J by 5 bases, 5 bases remained unmatched. The DNA of the CDR3 is TGCAGCGTGCGACTAGCGGGAGGCGTAGATACGCAGTATTTT. Translated: CSVRLAGGVDTQYF.

This sequence joins TRBV7-3 and TRBJ2-1, with 9 bases matching TRBD2. This CDR3 has 15 amino acids. CDR1 and CDR2 from the germline V gene are SGHTA and FQGTGA. J was trimmed by 14 bases and V by 2 bases; bases with no gene match: 13. CDR3 coding DNA: TGTGCCAGCAGCTTAGCGGGGGGGAGCGGGAATCAGGAGTTCTTC. It encodes CASSLAGGSGNQEFF.

The genes are TRBV11-2 and TRBJ2-3, with TRBD2 identical over 10 bases. V was clipped by 3 bases and J by 3 bases; unmatched bases: 6. This CDR3 region has 16 residues. The germline gives CDR1 SGHAT, CDR2 FQNNGV. The CDR3 reads CASSFVSGGRTDTQYF. For the CDR3, the DNA is TGTGCCAGCAGCTTCGTTAGCGGGGGGCGTACAGATACGCAGTATTTT.

The chain links TRBV4-3 to TRBJ2-3; TRBD2 matches 8 bases. This CDR3 region has 17 residues. V was pared by 0 bases and J by 0 bases, with 5 bases of the junction left unmatched. The germline V gene has CDR1 LGHNA and CDR2 YSLEER. The CDR3 reads CASSQESSGVSTDTQYF. Written as DNA, the CDR3 is TGCGCCAGCAGCCAAGAAAGTAGCGGGGTTAGCACAGATACGCAGTATTTT.

The J gene is TRBJ2-1, the V gene TRBV14, with D hard to call. CDR1 SGHDN and CDR2 FVKESK come from the germline V gene. Trimming took off 1 base at V and 0 bases at J, with 4 bases between the two ends. CDR3 length: 14 residues. The CDR3 protein is CASSQASSYNEQFF. The CDR3, as DNA: TGTGCCAGCAGCCAAGCCTCCTCCTACAATGAGCAGTTCTTC.

This chain links TRBV6-5 with TRBJ1-6; no clear D gene. In germline, CDR1 is MNHEY, CDR2 SVGAGI. The CDR3 is 15 amino acids. Trimming cost V 7 bases and J 7 bases, with 17 bases left between them. The CDR3 bases are TGTGCCAGCACCGCCCGAGGGATTTCCAATTCACCCCTCCACTTT. It translates to CASTARGISNSPLHF.

The CDR3 spells CASSHKGLAGGILELFF. The CDR3 DNA reads as TGTGCCAGTAGTCACAAGGGACTAGCGGGAGGAATCCTGGAGCTGTTTTTT. The chain uses TRBV19 and TRBJ2-2, with 15 bases matching TRBD2. Looked up from germline, CDR1 is LNHDA and CDR2 is SQIVND (reference sequence). CDR3 length: 17 amino acids. J was trimmed by 10 bases and V by 5 bases; bases with no gene match: 11.

The rearrangement links TRBV28 to TRBJ2-1; 9 bases are shared with TRBD2. This CDR3 region has 14 residues. CDR1 is MDHEN, CDR2 SYDVKM, per germline. Unmatched junction bases numbered 2, after V lost 2 bases and J lost 6 bases. As DNA, the CDR3 is TGTGCCAGCAGTTTAAGAGCGGGAGGCAATGAGCAGTTCTTC. Its protein product is CASSLRAGGNEQFF.

The rearrangement joins TRBV7-9 to TRBJ2-3; TRBD2 is a possible D gene (5 bases). The CDR3 runs to 14 residues. Germline-derived CDR1 and CDR2 are SEHNR and FQNEAQ (reference sequence). V lost 5 bases and J lost 2, with 11 bases in between. Here the CDR3 DNA reads TGTGCCAGCAGCGCCAGCGGAAACACAGATACGCAGTATTTT. Translating gives CASSASGNTDTQYF.